The rows below give T cell receptor beta chains drawn from one sample of a study of blood T cell repertoires in COVID-19. The assay was immunoSEQ multiplex PCR, and TCRdb's table has in-frame clones only and misses some. The sample yields some 96,000 clones, roughly 87% seen once. Sequenced sample: peripheral blood. The receptors originated from a young man in a cohort sampled during active COVID-19. Each CDR3 is given with its conserved first and last residue.

cdr3_aa: CASSLTSSGANVLTF
j_call: TRBJ2-6
v_call: TRBV5-1

cdr3_aa: CAWSVRGSGNTIYF
j_call: TRBJ1-3
v_call: TRBV30

cdr3_aa: CASSLIGQTNTGELFF
j_call: TRBJ2-2
v_call: TRBV3-1/TRBV3-2

cdr3_aa: CASSLDRREYGYTF
j_call: TRBJ1-2
v_call: TRBV28

cdr3_aa: CASRPRDRVGETQYF
j_call: TRBJ2-5
v_call: TRBV6-5

cdr3_aa: CASSWGTGSTNEKLFF
j_call: TRBJ1-4
v_call: TRBV5-1

cdr3_aa: CASSMVRWGANVLTF
j_call: TRBJ2-6
v_call: TRBV19

cdr3_aa: CAWSVNFRGLNEQFF
j_call: TRBJ2-1
v_call: TRBV30

cdr3_aa: CASRPTGVDGKLFF
j_call: TRBJ1-4
v_call: TRBV6-5

cdr3_aa: CASSDQGEETQYF
j_call: TRBJ2-5
v_call: TRBV5-1

cdr3_aa: CASTDRPEKLFF
j_call: TRBJ1-4
v_call: TRBV2